These T cell receptor beta chains were read from a single sample in a study of a mutant IDH1 vaccine in newly diagnosed glioma. Antigens for these TCRs are unknown. Repertoires were generated with immunoSEQ multiplex PCR, while TCRdb's copy carries only in-frame clones and drops some. The sample shows around 33,000 clones, about 87% of them seen only once. The specimen was PBMCs, collected from a glioma patient whose treatment included an IDH1 peptide vaccine. These receptors were taken from a woman in her 30s with glioma. Each CDR3 is given with its conserved first and last residue. D genes are given only for firm matches. The listing skips clone size in some rows; elsewhere it reads once, few, many or a size class.

TGTGCCAGCAGCCCTTCACTAGCGGGGGTGTACAATGAGCAGTTCTTC | CASSPSLAGVYNEQFF | 16 | TRBJ2-1 | TRBD2 | NA | TRBV6-6
TGCAGTGGGACACCGAACACTGAAGCTTTCTTT | CSGTPNTEAFF | 11 | TRBJ1-1 | NA | once | TRBV20-1
TGTGCTAGTGGTCAGTACAGGGGTGGGGCCAACGTCCTGACTTTC | CASGQYRGGANVLTF | 15 | TRBJ2-6 | TRBD1 | NA | TRBV12-5
TGTGCCAGCAGCTTAGATTTAGGAGAGGGTCATCAGTTCTTC | CASSLDLGEGHQFF | 14 | TRBJ2-1 | NA | once | TRBV7-2
TGTGCCACCTCCGAGGAGGGGACAATCGAGCAGTACTTC | CATSEEGTIEQYF | 13 | TRBJ2-7 | NA | NA | TRBV19
TGCGCCAGCAGCCAAGATGCCGGACAGCCTTTCTACGAGCAGTACTTC | CASSQDAGQPFYEQYF | 16 | TRBJ2-7 | NA | NA | TRBV4-3
TGTGCCAGCAGTGAAATCAAGCATAACTATGGCTACACCTTC | CASSEIKHNYGYTF | 14 | TRBJ1-2 | NA | NA | TRBV2
TGTGCCAGCAGCTTCTTGACAATGGACGGGGAGCTGTTTTTT | CASSFLTMDGELFF | 14 | TRBJ2-2 | NA | NA | TRBV7-2
TGTGCCAGCTCACCAGCAGGGGCCAAAAACATTCAGTACTTC | CASSPAGAKNIQYF | 14 | TRBJ2-4 | NA | few | TRBV18
TGCGCCAGCAGCTTGGTAGGGGGCCCAGGGGGAGATACGCAGTATTTT | CASSLVGGPGGDTQYF | 16 | TRBJ2-3 | TRBD1 | NA | TRBV5-1
TGTGCCAGCAGTTATATACTGAACACTGAAGCTTTCTTT | CASSYILNTEAFF | 13 | TRBJ1-1 | NA | NA | TRBV6-6
TGCGCCAGCAGCCCCGGGACTAGCGGGGGGGCCGGGGCACATGAGCAGTTCTTC | CASSPGTSGGAGAHEQFF | 18 | TRBJ2-1 | TRBD2 | once | TRBV5-1
TGCGCCAGCAGCTCCGGGACAGGGGGCGAGTACGAGCAGTACTTC | CASSSGTGGEYEQYF | 15 | TRBJ2-7 | TRBD1 | NA | TRBV5-1
TGTGCCAGCAGCCGAGCGGGCGAGCAGTACTTC | CASSRAGEQYF | 11 | TRBJ2-7 | NA | NA | TRBV7-9
TGTGCCAGCAGCGGCCCCCACGGGGAGCTGTTTTTT | CASSGPHGELFF | 12 | TRBJ2-2 | NA | NA | TRBV7-8
TGTGCCAGTAGTCAGGGACTAGCGGGGGGTTTCGACACCGGGGAGCTGTTTTTT | CASSQGLAGGFDTGELFF | 18 | TRBJ2-2 | TRBD2 | NA | TRBV19
TGTGCCAGCAGTGTTGAGCGGGGGTACTACGAGCAGTACTTC | CASSVERGYYEQYF | 14 | TRBJ2-7 | TRBD2 | NA | TRBV2
TGTGCCAGCAGTTCCTGGGGGGGTAGTGAAGCTTTCTTT | CASSSWGGSEAFF | 13 | TRBJ1-1 | NA | NA | TRBV27
TGCGCCAGCAGCCAAGCTGGGACAGGGGGCTCTTTAGCCTATGGCTACACCTTC | CASSQAGTGGSLAYGYTF | 18 | TRBJ1-2 | TRBD1 | NA | TRBV4-1
TGTGCCAGCAGCGTAAGGAAAGAGACCCAGTACTTC | CASSVRKETQYF | 12 | TRBJ2-5 | NA | NA | TRBV5-6
TGTGCCAGCAGCTGGACTAGCTCCTACAATGAGCAGTTCTTC | CASSWTSSYNEQFF | 14 | TRBJ2-1 | TRBD2 | NA | TRBV7-2
TGCAGCGTTTCTCAGGTCGGCGAGCAGTACTTC | CSVSQVGEQYF | 11 | TRBJ2-7 | NA | NA | TRBV29-1
TGTGCCAGCAGTTTGGACCGGGCAGATACGCAGTATTTT | CASSLDRADTQYF | 13 | TRBJ2-3 | NA | once | TRBV27
TGCGCCAGCAGCCAAGGGGACAGGGTTACTAATGAAAAACTGTTTTTT | CASSQGDRVTNEKLFF | 16 | TRBJ1-4 | TRBD1 | NA | TRBV4-1
TGTGCCAGCAGCTTGGTGGTAGGCCGCTCCGGCACTGAAGCTTTCTTT | CASSLVVGRSGTEAFF | 16 | TRBJ1-1 | NA | NA | TRBV5-6
TGTGCCAGCAGCCCCCAGGGTGGGGGAGGAAGGGGCTACACCTTC | CASSPQGGGGRGYTF | 15 | TRBJ1-2 | NA | NA | TRBV9
TGTGCCAGCAAAAGAAGTTCCGCCTACAATGAGCAGTTCTTC | CASKRSSAYNEQFF | 14 | TRBJ2-1 | NA | NA | TRBV5-4
TGTGCCAGCAGCTTAACGAAGGGGCGCAAACTGTTTTTT | CASSLTKGRKLFF | 13 | TRBJ1-4 | NA | NA | TRBV7-3
TGTGCCAGCAGTCGATTGGACCTAATGGGTGAAAAACTGTTTTTT | CASSRLDLMGEKLFF | 15 | TRBJ1-4 | NA | NA | TRBV6-5
TGTGCCAGCAGTTCCCGCGGGGACTCCTACGAGCAGTACTTC | CASSSRGDSYEQYF | 14 | TRBJ2-7 | NA | NA | TRBV6-5